This T cell receptor (beta chain) was captured in a study of T cell responses to AZD1222 COVID-19 vaccine. Notes on the study in general: Every sample of the repertoires postdated the peak T cell response. Spike-specific TCR depth and breadth grew after two AZD1222 doses. White British ancestry dominated among donors, who included more females, and clonal diversity was possibly underestimated.

CDR1 is LGHNA and CDR2 is YSLEER in the germline V gene. The CDR3 has 18 residues. Losses at the gene ends were 5 bases for V and 2 bases for J; bases not matched to a gene: 13. Sequenced by immunoSEQ multiplex PCR; TCRdb stores in-frame clones only, minus some. The data contain roughly 140,000 clones, 80% to 95% of them seen just once; the ten biggest clones take up 2.5% to 3.5%. Regarding this clone: The target antigen is unknown.

This receptor was taken from an adult who received the AZD1222 COVID-19 vaccine. The material sequenced was peripheral blood, taken 28 days after the second AZD1222 dose. The chain couples TRBV4-3 to TRBJ2-3; TRBD2 matches at 10 bases. The CDR3: CASSSIAGGPETTDTQYF. CDR3 coding DNA: TGCGCCAGCAGCAGCATAGCGGGAGGACCGGAAACCACAGATACGCAGTATTTT.